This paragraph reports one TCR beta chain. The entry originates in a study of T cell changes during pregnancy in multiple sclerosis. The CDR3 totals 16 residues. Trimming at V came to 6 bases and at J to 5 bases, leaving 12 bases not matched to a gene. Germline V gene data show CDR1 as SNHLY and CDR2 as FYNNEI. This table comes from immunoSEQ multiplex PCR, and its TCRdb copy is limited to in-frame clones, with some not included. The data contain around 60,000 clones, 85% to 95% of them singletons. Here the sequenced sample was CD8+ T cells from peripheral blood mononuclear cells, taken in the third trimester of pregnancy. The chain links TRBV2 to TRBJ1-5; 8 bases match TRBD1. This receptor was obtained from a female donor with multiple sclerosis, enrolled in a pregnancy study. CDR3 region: CASSGQGYTTDQPQHF. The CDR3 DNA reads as TGTGCCAGCAGCGGACAGGGTTACACTACTGATCAGCCCCAGCATTTT.